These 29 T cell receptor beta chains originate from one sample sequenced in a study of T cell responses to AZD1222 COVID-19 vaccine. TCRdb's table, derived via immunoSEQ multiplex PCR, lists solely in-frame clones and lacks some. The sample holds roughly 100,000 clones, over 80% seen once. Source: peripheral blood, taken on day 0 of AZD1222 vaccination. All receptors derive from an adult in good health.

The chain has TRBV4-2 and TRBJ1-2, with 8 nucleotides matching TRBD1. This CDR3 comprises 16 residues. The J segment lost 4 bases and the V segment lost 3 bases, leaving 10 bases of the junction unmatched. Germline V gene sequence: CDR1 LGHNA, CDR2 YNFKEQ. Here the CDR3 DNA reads TGTGCCAGCAGCCAGGACGGACAGGGCAGACCCTATGGCTACACCTTC. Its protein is CASSQDGQGRPYGYTF.

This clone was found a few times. The CDR3 is CASSQLGGYPPYEQYF. In nucleotides, the CDR3 is TGCGCCAGCAGCCAATTAGGGGGATATCCCCCCTACGAGCAGTACTTC. V is TRBV4-3 and J is TRBJ2-7, with a tentative D call TRBD1 (6 bases). CDR1 is LGHNA and CDR2 is YSLEER in the germline V gene. V gave up 2 bases and J gave up 2 bases, with 16 bases separating them. CDR3 length: 16 residues.

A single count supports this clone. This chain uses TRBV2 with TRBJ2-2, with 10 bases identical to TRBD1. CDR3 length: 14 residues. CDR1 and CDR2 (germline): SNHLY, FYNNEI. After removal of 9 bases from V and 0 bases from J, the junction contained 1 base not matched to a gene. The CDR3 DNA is TGTGCCAGAGGACAGGGGGCGAACACCGGGGAGCTGTTTTTT. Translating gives CARGQGANTGELFF.

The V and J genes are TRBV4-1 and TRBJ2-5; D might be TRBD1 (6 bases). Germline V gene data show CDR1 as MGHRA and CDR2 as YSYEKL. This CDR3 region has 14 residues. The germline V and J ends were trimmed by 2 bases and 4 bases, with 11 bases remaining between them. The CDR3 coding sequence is TGCGCCAGCAGCCAATCAGGGGTCCTAGAGACCCAGTACTTC. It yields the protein CASSQSGVLETQYF.

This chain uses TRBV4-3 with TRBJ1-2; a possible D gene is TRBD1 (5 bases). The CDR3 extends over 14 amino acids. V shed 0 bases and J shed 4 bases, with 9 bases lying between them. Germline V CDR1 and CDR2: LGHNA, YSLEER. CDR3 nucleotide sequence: TGCGCCAGCAGCCAAGAGACAGAGATCTATGGCTACACCTTC. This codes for CASSQETEIYGYTF.

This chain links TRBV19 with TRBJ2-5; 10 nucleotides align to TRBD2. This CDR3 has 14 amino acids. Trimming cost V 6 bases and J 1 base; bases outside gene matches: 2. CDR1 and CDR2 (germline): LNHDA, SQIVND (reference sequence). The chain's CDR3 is CASRGLATQETQYF. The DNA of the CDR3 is TGTGCCAGTAGGGGACTAGCGACCCAAGAGACCCAGTACTTC.

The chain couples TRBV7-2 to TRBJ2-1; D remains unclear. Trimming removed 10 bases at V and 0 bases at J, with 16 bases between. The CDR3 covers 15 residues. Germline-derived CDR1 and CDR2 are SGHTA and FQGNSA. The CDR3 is CAIRTVNRSYNEQFF. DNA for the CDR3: TGTGCCATTCGGACCGTTAATCGCTCCTACAATGAGCAGTTCTTC. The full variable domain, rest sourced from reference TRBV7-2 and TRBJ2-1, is GAGVSQSPSNKVTEKGKDVELRCDPISGHTALYWYRQSLGQGLEFLIYFQGNSAPDKSGLPSDRFSAERTGGSVSTLTIQRTQQEDSAVYLCAIRTVNRSYNEQFFGPGTRLTVL.

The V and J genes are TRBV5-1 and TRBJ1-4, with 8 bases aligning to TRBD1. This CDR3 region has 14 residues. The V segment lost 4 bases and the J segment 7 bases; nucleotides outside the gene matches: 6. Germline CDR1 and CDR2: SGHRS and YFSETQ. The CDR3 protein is CASSVGQGVEKLFF. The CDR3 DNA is TGCGCCAGCAGCGTCGGACAGGGTGTTGAAAAACTGTTTTTT.

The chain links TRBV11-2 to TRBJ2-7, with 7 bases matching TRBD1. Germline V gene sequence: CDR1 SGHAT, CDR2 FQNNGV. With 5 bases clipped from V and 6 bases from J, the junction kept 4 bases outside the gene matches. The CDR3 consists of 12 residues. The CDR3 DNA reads TGTGCCAGCAGCCTTAACAGGGGCGAGCAGTACTTC. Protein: CASSLNRGEQYF.

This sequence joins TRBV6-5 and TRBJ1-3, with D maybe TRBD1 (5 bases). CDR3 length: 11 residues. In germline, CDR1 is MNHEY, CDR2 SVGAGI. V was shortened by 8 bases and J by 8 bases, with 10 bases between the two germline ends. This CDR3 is CASLRGDTIYF. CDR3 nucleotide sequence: TGTGCCAGCTTAAGGGGTGACACCATATATTTT.

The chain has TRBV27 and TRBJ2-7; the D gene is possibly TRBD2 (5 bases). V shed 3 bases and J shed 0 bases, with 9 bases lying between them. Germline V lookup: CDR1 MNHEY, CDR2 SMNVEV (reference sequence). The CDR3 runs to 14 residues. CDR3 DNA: TGTGCCAGCAGTTTGGCGGGCCACTCCTACGAGCAGTACTTC. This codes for CASSLAGHSYEQYF.

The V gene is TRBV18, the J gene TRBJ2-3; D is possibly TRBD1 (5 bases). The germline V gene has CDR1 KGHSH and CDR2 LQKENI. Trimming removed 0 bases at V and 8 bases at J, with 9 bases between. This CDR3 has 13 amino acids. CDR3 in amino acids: CASSPPTATTQYF. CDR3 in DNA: TGTGCCAGCTCACCACCGACAGCGACTACGCAGTATTTT. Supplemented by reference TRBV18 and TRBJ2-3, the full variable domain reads NAGVMQNPRHLVRRRGQEARLRCSPMKGHSHVYWYRQLPEEGLKFMVYLQKENIIDESGMPKERFSAEFPKEGPSILRIQQVVRGDSAAYFCASSPPTATTQYFGPGTRLTVL.

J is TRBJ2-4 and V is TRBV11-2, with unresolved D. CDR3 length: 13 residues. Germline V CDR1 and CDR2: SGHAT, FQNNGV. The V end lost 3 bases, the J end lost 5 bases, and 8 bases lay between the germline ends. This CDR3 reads CASSFPSENIQYF. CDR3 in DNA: TGTGCCAGCAGCTTCCCTAGTGAAAACATTCAGTACTTC.

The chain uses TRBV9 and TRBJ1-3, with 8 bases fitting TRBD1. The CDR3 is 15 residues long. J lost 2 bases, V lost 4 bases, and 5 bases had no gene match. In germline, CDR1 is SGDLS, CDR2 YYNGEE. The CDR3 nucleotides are TGTGCCAGCAGCCCATCGACAGGGGCTGGAAACACCATATATTTT. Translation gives CASSPSTGAGNTIYF.

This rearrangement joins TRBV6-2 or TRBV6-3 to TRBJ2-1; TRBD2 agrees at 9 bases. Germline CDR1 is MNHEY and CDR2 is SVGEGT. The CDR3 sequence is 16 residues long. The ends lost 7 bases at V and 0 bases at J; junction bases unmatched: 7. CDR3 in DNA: TGTGCCAGCAACCCGACTAGCGGTAGCTCCTACAATGAGCAGTTCTTC. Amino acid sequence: CASNPTSGSSYNEQFF.

CDR3 coding DNA: TGTGCCAGCAGCGCGGGGGGGAGCACTGAAGCTTTCTTT. Protein product: CASSAGGSTEAFF. J is TRBJ1-1 and V is TRBV9; D is perhaps TRBD1 (5 bases). Germline V CDR1 and CDR2: SGDLS, YYNGEE. The CDR3 spans 13 residues. Trimming took 3 bases from V and 4 from J, leaving 10 bases between them.

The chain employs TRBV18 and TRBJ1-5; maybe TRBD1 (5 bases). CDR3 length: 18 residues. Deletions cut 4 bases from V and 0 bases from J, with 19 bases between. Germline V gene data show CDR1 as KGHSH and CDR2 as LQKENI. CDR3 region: CASSLSAPGPDSNQPQHF. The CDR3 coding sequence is TGTGCCAGCTCACTTTCGGCACCGGGGCCAGATAGCAATCAGCCCCAGCATTTT.

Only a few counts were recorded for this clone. This CDR3 is CASSLDSNQPQHF. The CDR3 region has the DNA TGTGCCAGCAGCTTAGATAGCAATCAGCCCCAGCATTTT. The V and J genes are TRBV7-2 and TRBJ1-5, with D hard to call. The V gene's germline CDR1 is SGHTA and CDR2 FQGNSA. This CDR3 is built from 13 residues. The ends were cut back, 1 base at V and 0 bases at J, with 1 base in the middle.

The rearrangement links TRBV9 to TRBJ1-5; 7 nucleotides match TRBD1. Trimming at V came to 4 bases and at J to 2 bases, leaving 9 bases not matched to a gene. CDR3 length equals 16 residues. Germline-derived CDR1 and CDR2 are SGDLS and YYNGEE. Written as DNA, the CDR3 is TGTGCCAGCAGCCCTGGGACAGATACCGGCAATCAGCCCCAGCATTTT. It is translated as CASSPGTDTGNQPQHF.

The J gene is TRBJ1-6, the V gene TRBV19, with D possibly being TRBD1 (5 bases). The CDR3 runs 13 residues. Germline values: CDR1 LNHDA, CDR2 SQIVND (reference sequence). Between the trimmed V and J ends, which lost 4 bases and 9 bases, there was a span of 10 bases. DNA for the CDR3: TGTGCCAGTAGTAGCCGGGGGTTTTCACCCCTCCACTTT. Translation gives CASSSRGFSPLHF.

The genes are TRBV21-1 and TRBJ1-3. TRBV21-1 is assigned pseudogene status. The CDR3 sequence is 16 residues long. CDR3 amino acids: CAREGVKTLSGNTIYF. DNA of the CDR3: TGTGCCAGGGAGGGGGTTAAAACGCTCTCTGGAAACACCATATATTTT.

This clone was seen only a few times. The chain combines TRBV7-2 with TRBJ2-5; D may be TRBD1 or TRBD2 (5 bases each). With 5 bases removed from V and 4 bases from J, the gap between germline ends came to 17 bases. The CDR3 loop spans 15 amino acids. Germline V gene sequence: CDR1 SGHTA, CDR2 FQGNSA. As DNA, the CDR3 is TGTGCCAGCAGCGTATTGCCTGGGACCGCAGAGACCCAGTACTTC. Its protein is CASSVLPGTAETQYF.

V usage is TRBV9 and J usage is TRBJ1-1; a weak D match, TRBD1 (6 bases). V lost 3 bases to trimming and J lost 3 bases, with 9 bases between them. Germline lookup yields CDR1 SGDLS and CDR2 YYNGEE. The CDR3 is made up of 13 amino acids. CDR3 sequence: CASSDRVDTEAFF. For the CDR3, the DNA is TGTGCCAGCAGCGACAGGGTGGACACTGAAGCTTTCTTT. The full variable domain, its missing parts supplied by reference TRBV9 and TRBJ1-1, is DSGVTQTPKHLITATGQRVTLRCSPRSGDLSVYWYQQSLDQGLQFLIQYYNGEERAKGNILERFSAQQFPDLHSELNLSSLELGDSALYFCASSDRVDTEAFFGQGTRLTVV.

CDR3 coding DNA: TGCGCCAGCAGCCAAGACCCCGGAGGGTCCTACGGCTACACCTTC. This encodes CASSQDPGGSYGYTF. The chain has TRBV4-3 and TRBJ1-2; unclear D gene. Germline V gene sequence: CDR1 LGHNA, CDR2 YSLEER. The CDR3 totals 15 residues. Trimming stripped 0 bases from V and 8 bases from J, with 16 bases between.

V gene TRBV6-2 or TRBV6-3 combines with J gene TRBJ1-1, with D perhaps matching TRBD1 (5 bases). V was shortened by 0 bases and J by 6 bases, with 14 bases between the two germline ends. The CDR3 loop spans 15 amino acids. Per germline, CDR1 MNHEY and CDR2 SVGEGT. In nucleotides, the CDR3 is TGTGCCAGCAGTTACTCGAGGGGTTCCGGGGCTGAAGCTTTCTTT. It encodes CASSYSRGSGAEAFF.

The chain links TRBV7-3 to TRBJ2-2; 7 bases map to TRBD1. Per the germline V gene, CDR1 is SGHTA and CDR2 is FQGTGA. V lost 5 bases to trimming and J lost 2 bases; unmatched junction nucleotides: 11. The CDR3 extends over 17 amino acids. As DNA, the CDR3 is TGTGCCAGCAGCCTGACCCCGGGACAGACCAACACCGGGGAGCTGTTTTTT. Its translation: CASSLTPGQTNTGELFF. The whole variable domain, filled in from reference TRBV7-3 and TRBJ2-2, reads GAGVSQTPSNKVTEKGKYVELRCDPISGHTALYWYRQSLGQGPEFLIYFQGTGAADDSGLPNDRFFAVRPEGSVSTLKIQRTERGDSAVYLCASSLTPGQTNTGELFFGEGSRLTVL.

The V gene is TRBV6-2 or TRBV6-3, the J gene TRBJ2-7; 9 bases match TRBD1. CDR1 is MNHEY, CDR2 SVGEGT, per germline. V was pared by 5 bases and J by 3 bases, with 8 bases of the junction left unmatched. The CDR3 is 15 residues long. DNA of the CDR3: TGTGCCAGCAGTCGAACAGGGGGCAGGGGCTACGAGCAGTACTTC. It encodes CASSRTGGRGYEQYF.

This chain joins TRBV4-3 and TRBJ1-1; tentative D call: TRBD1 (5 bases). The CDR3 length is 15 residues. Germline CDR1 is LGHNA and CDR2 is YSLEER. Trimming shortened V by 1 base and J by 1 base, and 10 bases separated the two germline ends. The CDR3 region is CASSQGVGTNTEAFF. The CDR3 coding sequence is TGCGCCAGCAGCCAAGGGGTGGGGACGAACACTGAAGCTTTCTTT.

In DNA form, the CDR3 reads TGCGCCAGCTGCGGACTAGCGGGAGGGCCACACCCTTACAATGAGCAGTTCTTC. Translating it yields CASCGLAGGPHPYNEQFF. The rearrangement uses TRBV10-1 and TRBJ2-1; 15 bases fit TRBD2. The CDR3 spans 18 residues. Germline V gene sequence: CDR1 WNHNN, CDR2 SYGVQD (reference sequence). V shed 8 bases and J 4 bases; nucleotides not matched to a gene: 12.